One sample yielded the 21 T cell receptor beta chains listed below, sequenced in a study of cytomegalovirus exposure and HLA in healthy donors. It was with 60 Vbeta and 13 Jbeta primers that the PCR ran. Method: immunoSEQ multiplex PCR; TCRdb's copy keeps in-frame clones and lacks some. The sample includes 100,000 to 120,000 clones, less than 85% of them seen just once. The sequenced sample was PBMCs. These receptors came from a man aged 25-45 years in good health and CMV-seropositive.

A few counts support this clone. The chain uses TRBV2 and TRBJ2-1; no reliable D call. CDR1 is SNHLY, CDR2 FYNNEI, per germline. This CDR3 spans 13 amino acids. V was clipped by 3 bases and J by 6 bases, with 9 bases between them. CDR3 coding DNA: TGTGCCAGCAGTGACTGGCGGAGCAATGAGCAGTTCTTC. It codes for CASSDWRSNEQFF.

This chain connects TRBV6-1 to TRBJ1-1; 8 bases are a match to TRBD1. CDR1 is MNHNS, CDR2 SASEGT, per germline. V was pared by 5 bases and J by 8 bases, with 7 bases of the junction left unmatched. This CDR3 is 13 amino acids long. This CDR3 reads CASSTTGVIEAFF. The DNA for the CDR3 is TGTGCCAGCAGTACGACAGGGGTAATAGAAGCTTTCTTT.

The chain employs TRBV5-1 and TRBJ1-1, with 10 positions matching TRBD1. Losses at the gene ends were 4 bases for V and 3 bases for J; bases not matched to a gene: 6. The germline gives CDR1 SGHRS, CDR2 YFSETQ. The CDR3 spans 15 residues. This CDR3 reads CASSIDRGLDTEAFF. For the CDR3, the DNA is TGCGCCAGCAGCATAGACAGGGGGCTGGACACTGAAGCTTTCTTT.

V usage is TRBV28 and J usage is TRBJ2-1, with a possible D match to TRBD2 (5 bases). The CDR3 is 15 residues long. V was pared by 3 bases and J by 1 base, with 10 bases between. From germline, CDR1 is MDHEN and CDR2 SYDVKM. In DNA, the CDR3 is TGTGCCAGCAGTTTTGAAGGACTTTCCTACAATGAGCAGTTCTTC. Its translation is CASSFEGLSYNEQFF.

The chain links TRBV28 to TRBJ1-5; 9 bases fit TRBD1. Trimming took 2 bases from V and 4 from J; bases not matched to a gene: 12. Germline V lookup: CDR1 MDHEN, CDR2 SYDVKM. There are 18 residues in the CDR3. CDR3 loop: CASSLANLGTGRNQPQHF. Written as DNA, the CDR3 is TGTGCCAGCAGTTTAGCCAACCTGGGGACAGGGCGTAATCAGCCCCAGCATTTT.

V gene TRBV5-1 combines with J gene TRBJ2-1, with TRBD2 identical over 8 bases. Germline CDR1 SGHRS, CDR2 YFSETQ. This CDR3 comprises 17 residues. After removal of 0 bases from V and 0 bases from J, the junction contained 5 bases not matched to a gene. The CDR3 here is CASSLGPGTSSYNEQFF. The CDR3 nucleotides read TGCGCCAGCAGCTTGGGCCCCGGGACTAGCTCCTACAATGAGCAGTTCTTC.

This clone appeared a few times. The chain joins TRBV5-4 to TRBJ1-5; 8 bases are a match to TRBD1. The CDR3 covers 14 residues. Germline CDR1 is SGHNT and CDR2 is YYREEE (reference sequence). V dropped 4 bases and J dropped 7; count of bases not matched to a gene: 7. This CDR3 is CASSTDRGRQPQHF. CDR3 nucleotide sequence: TGTGCCAGCAGCACCGACAGGGGACGACAGCCCCAGCATTTT.

CDR3 DNA: TGTGCCAGCAGCTTGGGGAACAGGGGGCAGGGAGAAAAACTGTTTTTT. Its protein product is CASSLGNRGQGEKLFF. V and J are TRBV5-6 and TRBJ1-4, with 9 positions matching TRBD1. The CDR3 covers 16 residues. Germline assignment: CDR1 SGHDT and CDR2 YYEEEE. Unmatched junction bases numbered 8, after V lost 0 bases and J lost 8 bases.

The chain's CDR3 is CASSLAEASGNTIYF. The DNA of the CDR3 is TGTGCCAGCAGCTTAGCAGAGGCCTCTGGAAACACCATATATTTT. The chain uses TRBV7-9 and TRBJ1-3; D is unresolved. V lost 0 bases, J lost 0 bases, and 6 bases lay in between. This CDR3 comprises 15 residues. Germline V gives CDR1 SEHNR, CDR2 FQNEAQ (reference sequence).

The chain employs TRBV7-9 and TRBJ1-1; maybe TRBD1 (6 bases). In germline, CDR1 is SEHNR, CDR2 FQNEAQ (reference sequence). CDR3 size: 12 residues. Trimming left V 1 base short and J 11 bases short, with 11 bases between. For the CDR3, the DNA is TGTGCCAGCAGCTTAGGGGGGCAAAACGCTTTCTTT. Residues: CASSLGGQNAFF.

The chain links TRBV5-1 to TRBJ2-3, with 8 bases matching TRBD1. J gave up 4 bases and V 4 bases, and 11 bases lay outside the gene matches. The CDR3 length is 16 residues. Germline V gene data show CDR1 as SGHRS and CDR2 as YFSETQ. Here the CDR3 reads CASSLRRAGGPDTQYF. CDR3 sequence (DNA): TGCGCCAGCAGCCTCCGGCGGGCAGGGGGCCCAGATACGCAGTATTTT.

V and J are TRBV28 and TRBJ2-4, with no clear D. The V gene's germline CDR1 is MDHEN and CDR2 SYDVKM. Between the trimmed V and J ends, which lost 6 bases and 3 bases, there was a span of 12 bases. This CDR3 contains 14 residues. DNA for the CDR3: TGTGCCAGCAGAGACCCCCGCGGCAAAAACATTCAGTACTTC. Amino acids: CASRDPRGKNIQYF.

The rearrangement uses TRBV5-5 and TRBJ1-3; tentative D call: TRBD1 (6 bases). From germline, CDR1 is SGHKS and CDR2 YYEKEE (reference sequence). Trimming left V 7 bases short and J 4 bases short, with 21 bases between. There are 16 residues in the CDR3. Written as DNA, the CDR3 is TGTGCCAGCGGATCCACAAGGGGGGGTTCAGGAAACACCATATATTTT. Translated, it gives CASGSTRGGSGNTIYF.

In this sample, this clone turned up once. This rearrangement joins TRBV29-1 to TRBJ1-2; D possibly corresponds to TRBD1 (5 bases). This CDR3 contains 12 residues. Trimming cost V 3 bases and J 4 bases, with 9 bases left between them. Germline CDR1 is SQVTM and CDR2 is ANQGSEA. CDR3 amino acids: CSVDRGSYGYTF. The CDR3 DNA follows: TGCAGCGTTGATCGGGGGAGCTATGGCTACACCTTC.

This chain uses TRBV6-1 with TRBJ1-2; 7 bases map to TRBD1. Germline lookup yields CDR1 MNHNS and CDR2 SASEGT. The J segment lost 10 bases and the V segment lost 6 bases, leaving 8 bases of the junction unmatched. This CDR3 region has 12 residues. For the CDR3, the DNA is TGTGCCAGCAGGGACGGGACAGCCCACTACACCTTC. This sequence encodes CASRDGTAHYTF.

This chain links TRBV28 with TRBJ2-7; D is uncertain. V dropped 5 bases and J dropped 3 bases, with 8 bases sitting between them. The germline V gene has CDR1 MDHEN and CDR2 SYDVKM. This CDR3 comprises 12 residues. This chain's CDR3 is CASSPIHYEQYF. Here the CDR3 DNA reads TGTGCCAGCAGTCCCATCCACTACGAGCAGTACTTC.

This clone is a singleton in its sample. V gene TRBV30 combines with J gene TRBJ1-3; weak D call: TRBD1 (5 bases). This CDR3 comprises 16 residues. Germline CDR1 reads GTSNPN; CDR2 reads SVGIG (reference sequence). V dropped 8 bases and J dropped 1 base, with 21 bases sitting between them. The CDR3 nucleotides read TGTGCCCAGAGGGAGGGGTCTGTGAGGTCTGGAAACACCATATATTTT. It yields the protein CAQREGSVRSGNTIYF.

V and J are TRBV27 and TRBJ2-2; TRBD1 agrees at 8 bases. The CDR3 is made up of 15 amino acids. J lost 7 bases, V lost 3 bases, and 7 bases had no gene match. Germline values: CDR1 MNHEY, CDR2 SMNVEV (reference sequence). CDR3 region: CASSFPPGGNGELFF. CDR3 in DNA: TGTGCCAGCAGTTTCCCCCCAGGGGGCAACGGGGAGCTGTTTTTT.

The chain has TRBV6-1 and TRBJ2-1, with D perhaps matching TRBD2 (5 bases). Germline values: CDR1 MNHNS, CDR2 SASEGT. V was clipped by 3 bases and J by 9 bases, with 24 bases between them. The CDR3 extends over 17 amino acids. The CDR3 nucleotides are TGTGCCAGCAGTGACGACCTACTCCGGGCGGAGGTAGGTGAGCAGTTCTTC. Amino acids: CASSDDLLRAEVGEQFF.

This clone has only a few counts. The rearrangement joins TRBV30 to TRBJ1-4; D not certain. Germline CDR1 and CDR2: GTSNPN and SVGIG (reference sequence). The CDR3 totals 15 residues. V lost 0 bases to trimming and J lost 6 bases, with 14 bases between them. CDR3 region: CAWSVRGRVDEKLFF. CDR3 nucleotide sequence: TGTGCCTGGAGTGTACGAGGGAGGGTAGATGAAAAACTGTTTTTT.

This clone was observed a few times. CDR3: CALGTGLSEKLFF. The CDR3, as DNA: TGTGCCTTAGGTACGGGGTTGAGTGAAAAACTGTTTTTT. The chain recombines TRBV30 with TRBJ1-4; no clear D. V shed 7 bases and J shed 7 bases, with 16 bases lying between them. CDR3 length: 13 residues. Per the germline V gene, CDR1 is GTSNPN and CDR2 is SVGIG (reference sequence).